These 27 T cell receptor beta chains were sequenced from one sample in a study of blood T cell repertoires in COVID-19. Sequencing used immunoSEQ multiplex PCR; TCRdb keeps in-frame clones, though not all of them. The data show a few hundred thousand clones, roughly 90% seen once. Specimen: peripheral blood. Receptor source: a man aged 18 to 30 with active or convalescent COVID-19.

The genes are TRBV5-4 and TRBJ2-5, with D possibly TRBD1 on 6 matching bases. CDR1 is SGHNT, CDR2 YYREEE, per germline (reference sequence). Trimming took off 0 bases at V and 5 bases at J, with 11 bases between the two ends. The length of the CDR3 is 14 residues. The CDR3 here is CASSLGMRGETQYF. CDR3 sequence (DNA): TGTGCCAGCAGCTTGGGGATGAGGGGGGAGACCCAGTACTTC.

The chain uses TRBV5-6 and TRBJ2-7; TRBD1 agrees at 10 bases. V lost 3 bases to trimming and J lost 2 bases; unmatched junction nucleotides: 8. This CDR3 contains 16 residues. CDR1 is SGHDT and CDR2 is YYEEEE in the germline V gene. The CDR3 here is CASSSAGTGEAYEQYF. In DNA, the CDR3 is TGTGCCAGCAGCTCGGCCGGGACAGGGGAGGCCTACGAGCAGTACTTC.

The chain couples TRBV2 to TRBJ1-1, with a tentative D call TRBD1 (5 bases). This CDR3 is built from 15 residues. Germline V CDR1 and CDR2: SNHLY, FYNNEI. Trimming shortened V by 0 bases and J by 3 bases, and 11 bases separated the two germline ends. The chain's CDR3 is CASSEAGDSYTEAFF. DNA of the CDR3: TGTGCCAGCAGTGAAGCCGGAGACAGTTACACTGAAGCTTTCTTT.

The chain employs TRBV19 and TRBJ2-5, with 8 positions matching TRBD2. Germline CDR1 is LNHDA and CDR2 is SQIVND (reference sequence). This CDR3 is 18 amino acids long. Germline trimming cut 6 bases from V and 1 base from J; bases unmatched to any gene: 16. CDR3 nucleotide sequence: TGTGCCAGTAGCCCCCTCCCGACTAAGCGGGGGATCCAAGAGACCCAGTACTTC. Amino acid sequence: CASSPLPTKRGIQETQYF.

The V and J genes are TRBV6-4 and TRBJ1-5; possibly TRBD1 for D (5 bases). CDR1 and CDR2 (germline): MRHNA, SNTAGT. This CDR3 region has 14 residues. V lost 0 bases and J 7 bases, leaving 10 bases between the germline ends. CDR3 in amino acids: CASSDSPGGQPQHF. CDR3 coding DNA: TGTGCCAGCAGTGACTCGCCGGGGGGGCAGCCCCAGCATTTT.

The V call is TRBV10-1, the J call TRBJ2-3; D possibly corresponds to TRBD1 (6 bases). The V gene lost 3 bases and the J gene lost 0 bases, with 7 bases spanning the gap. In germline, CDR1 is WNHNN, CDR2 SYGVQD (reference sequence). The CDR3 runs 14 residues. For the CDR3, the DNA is TGCGCCAGCAGTGAAGGGGGAAGCACAGATACGCAGTATTTT. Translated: CASSEGGSTDTQYF.

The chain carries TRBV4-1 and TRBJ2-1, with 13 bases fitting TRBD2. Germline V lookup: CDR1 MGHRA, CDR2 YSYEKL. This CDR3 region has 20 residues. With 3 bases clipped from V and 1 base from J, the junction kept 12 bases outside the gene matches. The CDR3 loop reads CASSQRTSGGRFESYNEQFF. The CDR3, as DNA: TGCGCCAGCAGCCAGAGGACTAGCGGGGGCAGATTTGAGTCCTACAATGAGCAGTTCTTC.

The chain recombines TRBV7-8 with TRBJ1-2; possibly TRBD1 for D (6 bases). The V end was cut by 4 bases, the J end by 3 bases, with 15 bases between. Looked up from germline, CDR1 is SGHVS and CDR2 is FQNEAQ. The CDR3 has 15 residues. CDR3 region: CASSSEPGHYYGYTF. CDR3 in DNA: TGTGCCAGCAGCTCGGAACCGGGACACTACTATGGCTACACCTTC.

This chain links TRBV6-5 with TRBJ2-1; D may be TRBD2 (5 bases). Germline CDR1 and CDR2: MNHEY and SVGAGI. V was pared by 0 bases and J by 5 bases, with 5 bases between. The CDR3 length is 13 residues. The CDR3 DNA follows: TGTGCCAGCAGTTACTCCGGGAACAATGAGCAGTTCTTC. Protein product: CASSYSGNNEQFF.

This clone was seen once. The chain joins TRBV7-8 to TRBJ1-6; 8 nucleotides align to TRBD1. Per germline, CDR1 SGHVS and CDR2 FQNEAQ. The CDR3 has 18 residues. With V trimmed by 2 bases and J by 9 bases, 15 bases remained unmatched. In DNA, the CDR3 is TGTGCCAGCAGCTTACATATTCCCCCAGGGACAGGTGGTTCACCCCTCCACTTT. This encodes CASSLHIPPGTGGSPLHF.

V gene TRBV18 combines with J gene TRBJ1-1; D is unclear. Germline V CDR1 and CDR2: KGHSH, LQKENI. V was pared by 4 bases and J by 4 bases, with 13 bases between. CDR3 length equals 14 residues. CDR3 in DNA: TGTGCCAGCTCACTTGATACCCGAGGCACTGAAGCTTTCTTT. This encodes CASSLDTRGTEAFF.

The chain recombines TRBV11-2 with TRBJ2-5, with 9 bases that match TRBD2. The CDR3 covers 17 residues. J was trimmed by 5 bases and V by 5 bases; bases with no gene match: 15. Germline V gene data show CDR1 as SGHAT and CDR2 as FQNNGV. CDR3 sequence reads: CASSAGTSLPSLETQYF. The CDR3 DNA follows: TGTGCCAGCAGCGCCGGGACTAGCCTCCCTTCACTTGAGACCCAGTACTTC.

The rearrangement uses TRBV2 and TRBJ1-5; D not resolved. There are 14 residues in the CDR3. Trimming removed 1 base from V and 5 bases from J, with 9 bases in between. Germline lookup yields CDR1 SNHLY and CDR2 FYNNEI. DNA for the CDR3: TGTGCCAGCAGTGAAGACCGCGCTTATCAGCCCCAGCATTTT. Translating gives CASSEDRAYQPQHF.

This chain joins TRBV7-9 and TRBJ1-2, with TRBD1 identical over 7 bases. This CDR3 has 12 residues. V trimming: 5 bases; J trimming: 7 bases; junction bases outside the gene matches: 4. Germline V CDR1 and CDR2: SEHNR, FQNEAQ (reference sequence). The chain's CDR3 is CASSGYRGGYTF. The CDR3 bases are TGTGCCAGCAGCGGATACAGGGGTGGCTACACCTTC. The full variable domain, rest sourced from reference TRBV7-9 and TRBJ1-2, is DTGVSQNPRHKITKRGQNVTFRCDPISEHNRLYWYRQTLGQGPEFLTYFQNEAQLEKSRLLSDRFSAERPKGSFSTLEIQRTEQGDSAMYLCASSGYRGGYTFGSGTRLTVV.

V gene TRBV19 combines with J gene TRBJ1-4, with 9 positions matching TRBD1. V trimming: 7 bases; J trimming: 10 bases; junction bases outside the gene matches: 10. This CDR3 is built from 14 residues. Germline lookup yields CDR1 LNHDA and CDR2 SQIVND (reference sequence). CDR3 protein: CASTLRTGEGKLFF. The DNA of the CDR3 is TGTGCCAGTACCCTTCGGACAGGGGAAGGAAAACTGTTTTTT. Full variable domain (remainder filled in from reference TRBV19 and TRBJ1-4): DGGITQSPKYLFRKEGQNVTLSCEQNLNHDAMYWYRQDPGQGLRLIYYSQIVNDFQKGDIAEGYSVSREKKESFPLTVTSAQKNPTAFYLCASTLRTGEGKLFFGSGTQLSVL.

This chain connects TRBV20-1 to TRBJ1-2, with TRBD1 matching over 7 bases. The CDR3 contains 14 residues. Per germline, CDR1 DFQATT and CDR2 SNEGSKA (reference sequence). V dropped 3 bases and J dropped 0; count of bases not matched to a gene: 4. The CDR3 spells CSASTGQTNYGYTF. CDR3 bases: TGCAGTGCTAGTACGGGACAGACTAACTATGGCTACACCTTC.

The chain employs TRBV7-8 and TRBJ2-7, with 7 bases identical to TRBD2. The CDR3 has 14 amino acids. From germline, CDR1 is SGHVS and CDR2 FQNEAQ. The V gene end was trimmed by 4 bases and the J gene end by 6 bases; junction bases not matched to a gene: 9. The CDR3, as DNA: TGTGCCAGCAGCTCTCTGGGGGGGTACGGCGAGCAGTACTTC. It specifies CASSSLGGYGEQYF.

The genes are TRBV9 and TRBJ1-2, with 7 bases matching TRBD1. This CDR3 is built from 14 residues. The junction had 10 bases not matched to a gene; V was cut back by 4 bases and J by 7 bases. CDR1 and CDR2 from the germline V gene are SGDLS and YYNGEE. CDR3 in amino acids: CASSPQGRLFGYTF. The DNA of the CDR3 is TGTGCCAGCAGCCCACAGGGGAGGCTGTTTGGCTACACCTTC. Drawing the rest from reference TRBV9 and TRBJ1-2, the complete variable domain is DSGVTQTPKHLITATGQRVTLRCSPRSGDLSVYWYQQSLDQGLQFLIQYYNGEERAKGNILERFSAQQFPDLHSELNLSSLELGDSALYFCASSPQGRLFGYTFGSGTRLTVV.

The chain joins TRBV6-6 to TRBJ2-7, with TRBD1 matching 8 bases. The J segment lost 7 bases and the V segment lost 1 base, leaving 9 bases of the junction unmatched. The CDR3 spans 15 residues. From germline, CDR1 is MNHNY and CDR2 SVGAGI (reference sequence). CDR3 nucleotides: TGTGCCAGCAGTTACTTGACAGGGGCTTCGGGGGAGCAGTACTTC. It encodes CASSYLTGASGEQYF.

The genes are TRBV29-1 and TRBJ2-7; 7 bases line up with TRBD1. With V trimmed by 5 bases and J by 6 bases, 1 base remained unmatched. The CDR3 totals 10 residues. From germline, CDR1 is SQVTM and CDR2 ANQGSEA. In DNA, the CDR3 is TGCAGCGTTTACAGGGGCGAGCAGTACTTC. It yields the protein CSVYRGEQYF.

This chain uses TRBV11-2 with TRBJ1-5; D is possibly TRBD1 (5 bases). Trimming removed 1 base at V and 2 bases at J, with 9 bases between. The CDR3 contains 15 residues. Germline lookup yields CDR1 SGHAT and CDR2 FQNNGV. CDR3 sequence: CASSLGGSGNQPQHF. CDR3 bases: TGTGCCAGCAGCTTAGGGGGCTCTGGCAATCAGCCCCAGCATTTT.

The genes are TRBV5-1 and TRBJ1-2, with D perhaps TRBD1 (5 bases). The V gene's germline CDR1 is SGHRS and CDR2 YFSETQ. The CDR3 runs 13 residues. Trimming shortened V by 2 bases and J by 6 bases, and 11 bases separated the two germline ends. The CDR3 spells CASSFGQGNGYTF. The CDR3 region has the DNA TGCGCCAGCAGCTTTGGGCAGGGTAATGGCTACACCTTC.

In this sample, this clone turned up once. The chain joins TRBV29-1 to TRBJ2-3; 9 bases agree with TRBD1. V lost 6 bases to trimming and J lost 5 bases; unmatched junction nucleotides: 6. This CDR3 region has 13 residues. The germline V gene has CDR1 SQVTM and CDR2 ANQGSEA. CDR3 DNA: TGCAGCGTGGGGGGACAGGGAGGAGATACGCAGTATTTT. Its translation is CSVGGQGGDTQYF.

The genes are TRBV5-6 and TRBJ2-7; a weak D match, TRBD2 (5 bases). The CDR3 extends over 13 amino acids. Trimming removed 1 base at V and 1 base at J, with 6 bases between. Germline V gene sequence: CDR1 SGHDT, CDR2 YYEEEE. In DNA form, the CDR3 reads TGTGCCAGCAGCTTGACGGGGTCCTACGAGCAGTACTTC. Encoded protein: CASSLTGSYEQYF.

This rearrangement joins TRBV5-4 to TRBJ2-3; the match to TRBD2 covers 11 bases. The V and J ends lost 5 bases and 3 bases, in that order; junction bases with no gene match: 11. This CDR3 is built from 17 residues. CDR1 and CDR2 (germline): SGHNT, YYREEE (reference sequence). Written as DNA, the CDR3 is TGTGCCAGCAGACATGGCCCACCTAGCGGGGGGACAGATACGCAGTATTTT. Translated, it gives CASRHGPPSGGTDTQYF.

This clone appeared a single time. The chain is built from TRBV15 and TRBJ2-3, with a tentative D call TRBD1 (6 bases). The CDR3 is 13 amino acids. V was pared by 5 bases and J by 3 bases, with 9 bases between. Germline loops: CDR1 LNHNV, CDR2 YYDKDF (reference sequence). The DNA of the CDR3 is TGTGCCACCAGCGGAACAGGGACAGATACGCAGTATTTT. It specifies CATSGTGTDTQYF.

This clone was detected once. The CDR3 DNA reads as TGCAGTGCTAGAGCGTCCTATGGCTACACCTTC. It encodes CSARASYGYTF. This sequence joins TRBV20-1 and TRBJ1-2; D remains unclear. Trimming pared 1 base from V and 4 bases from J, leaving 4 bases between. The CDR3 sequence is 11 residues long. Germline CDR1 DFQATT, CDR2 SNEGSKA (reference sequence).